A selection of T cell receptor beta chains follows, all from one sample in a study of radiation and T cells in renal cell carcinoma. Generated by immunoSEQ multiplex PCR, the TCRdb table keeps only in-frame clones and is missing some. Of fewer than 200,000 clones listed, about 87% were seen once; the top ten hold 11%. This material consisted of blood, taken from a patient whose treatment included radiotherapy and nephrectomy. These receptors were taken from a woman aged 45-65 years with renal cell carcinoma. Both conserved end residues are part of each CDR3. Fields, in order: V gene, J gene, CDR3 length, CDR3 protein.

TRBV7-9	TRBJ1-6	16	CASSVDTGRTNSPLHF
TRBV6-1	TRBJ2-2	15	CASARQGSNTGELFF
TRBV18	TRBJ1-2	13	CASSPPTEYGYTF
TRBV7-8	TRBJ2-3	13	CASSARKGDTQYF
TRBV11-2	TRBJ2-2	12	CASSFPTGELFF
TRBV14	TRBJ1-1	13	CASSPGPNTEAFF
TRBV9	TRBJ2-5	14	CASSVGTSGETQYF
TRBV7-6	TRBJ2-5	13	CASSLGSEETQYF
TRBV5-1	TRBJ2-2	13	CASSLVGTGELFF
TRBV2	TRBJ2-3	15	CASSEGQSPTDTQYF
TRBV7-2	TRBJ2-1	12	CASSTREGAQFF
TRBV25-1	-	16	CASSALPGTGAYEQYF
TRBV19	TRBJ1-4	16	CASRPGSQGGREKLFF
TRBV18	TRBJ2-7	14	CASSPGTGPYEQYF
TRBV5-6	TRBJ1-1	16	CASSFWVDPPNTEAFF
TRBV7-3	TRBJ2-2	12	CASSLKAGELFF
TRBV4-1	TRBJ2-5	18	CASSPGVGRRGSQETQYF
TRBV20-1	TRBJ1-1	11	CSARPGREAFF
TRBV19	TRBJ1-2	15	CASNQDRGRGYGYTF
TRBV5-4	TRBJ2-3	14	CASTSSGTTDTQYF
TRBV7-8	TRBJ2-7	16	CASSLVRDPRRGEQYF
TRBV5-5	TRBJ1-1	13	CASSNRVNTEAFF
TRBV11-3	TRBJ2-3	17	CASSRTYQDSSTDTQYF
TRBV10-2	TRBJ2-3	19	CASSDFDFSGGTSADTQYF
TRBV7-2	TRBJ2-1	13	CASSGQSYNEQFF
TRBV9	TRBJ1-2	11	CASSHAGGYTF
TRBV6-4	TRBJ1-1	13	CASSRGSNTEAFF